The 7 T cell receptor beta chains listed next were all sequenced from one sample in a study of Graves' ophthalmopathy and Graves' hyperthyroidism. RNA transcripts served as template for amplifying TCR beta CDR3 sequences. A first-round RT-PCR used HTBI primers, followed by a second-round multiplex PCR. TCRdb re-called the multiplex PCR reads with MiXCR, one entry per CDR3 protein. The sample has over a million distinct CDR3 sequences; about two fifths are singletons. The sequenced sample consisted of peripheral blood or thyroid tissue (not recorded which). The source of these receptors is an adult man with Graves' hyperthyroidism.

V usage is TRBV2 and J usage is TRBJ2-5, with D maybe TRBD2 (5 bases). The V gene's germline CDR1 is SNHLY and CDR2 FYNNEI. The CDR3 length is 14 residues. Trimming pared 2 bases from V and 2 bases from J, leaving 9 bases between. CDR3 nucleotides: TGTGCCAGCAGTGAAACCCGGGAACAAGAGACCCAGTACTTC. Amino acid sequence: CASSETREQETQYF.

This clonotype has at least ten counts. The genes are TRBV19 and TRBJ2-7, with 7 bases identical to TRBD1. The germline CDR1 and CDR2 sequences are LNHDA and SQIVND (reference sequence). The ends lost 11 bases at V and 2 bases at J; junction bases unmatched: 3. The CDR3 runs 11 residues. CDR3 amino acids: CAGDRTYEQYF. CDR3 bases: TGTGCCGGGGACAGAACCTACGAGCAGTACTTC.

In this sample, this clonotype turned up a few times. The rearrangement joins TRBV6-2 or TRBV6-3 to TRBJ1-1; TRBD1 matches 9 bases. Germline CDR1 and CDR2: MNHEY and SVGEGT. This CDR3 is built from 15 residues. With 0 bases clipped from V and 7 bases from J, the junction kept 6 bases outside the gene matches. CDR3 amino acids: CASSYSGQGRGEAFF. In nucleotides, the CDR3 is TGTGCCAGCAGTTACTCGGGACAGGGAAGAGGTGAAGCTTTCTTT.

The chain recombines TRBV4-3 with TRBJ1-2; D unclear. The CDR3 has 13 residues. From germline, CDR1 is LGHNA and CDR2 YSLEER. V was trimmed by 1 base and J by 5 bases, leaving 8 bases between them. CDR3 DNA sequence: TGCGCCAGCAGCCAAGGAGTGGCTTATGGCTACACCTTC. This gives the protein CASSQGVAYGYTF.

The rearrangement links TRBV7-2 to TRBJ1-2; D is undetermined. There are 14 residues in the CDR3. Trimming took 6 bases from V and 8 from J, leaving 19 bases between them. Germline assignment: CDR1 SGHTA and CDR2 FQGNSA. The CDR3 spells CASRPASGIGGYTF. CDR3 in DNA: TGTGCCAGCAGACCAGCGTCGGGGATAGGCGGCTACACCTTC.

This clonotype occurred many times. The genes are TRBV20-1 and TRBJ1-4; the match to TRBD1 covers 9 bases. J lost 7 bases, V lost 1 base, and 4 bases had no gene match. CDR1 and CDR2 (germline): DFQATT, SNEGSKA (reference sequence). The CDR3 has 14 residues. CDR3 DNA sequence: TGCAGTGCTAGAGGGGACAGGGAGGGTGAAAAACTGTTTTTT. It codes for CSARGDREGEKLFF.

V usage is TRBV7-4 and J usage is TRBJ1-1, with D perhaps TRBD1 (5 bases). Germline CDR1 SGHVT, CDR2 SQSDAQ. The CDR3 consists of 12 residues. The germline V and J ends were trimmed by 4 bases and 7 bases, with 10 bases remaining between them. The CDR3 DNA reads as TGTGCCAGCAGCTGGGGGATACTTGAAGCTTTCTTT. This gives the protein CASSWGILEAFF.